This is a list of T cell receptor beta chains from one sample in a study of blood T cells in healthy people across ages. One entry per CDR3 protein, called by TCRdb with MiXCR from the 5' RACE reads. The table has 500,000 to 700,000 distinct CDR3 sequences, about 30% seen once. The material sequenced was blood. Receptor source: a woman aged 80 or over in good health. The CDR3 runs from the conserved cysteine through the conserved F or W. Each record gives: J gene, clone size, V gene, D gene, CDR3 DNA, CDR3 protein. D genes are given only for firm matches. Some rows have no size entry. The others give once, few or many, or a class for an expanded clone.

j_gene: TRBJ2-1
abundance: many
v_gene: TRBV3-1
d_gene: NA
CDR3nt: TGTGCCAGCAGCCAAGTGCACGCCTACAATGAGCAGTTCTTC
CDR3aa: CASSQVHAYNEQFF

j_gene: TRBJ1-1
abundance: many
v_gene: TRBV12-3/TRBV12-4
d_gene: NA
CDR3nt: TGTGCCAGCAGTCGCCCCCCCCAGGGGGAAGCTTTCTTT
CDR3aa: CASSRPPQGEAFF

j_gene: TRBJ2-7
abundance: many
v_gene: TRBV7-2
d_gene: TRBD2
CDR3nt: TGTGCCAGCAGCTTACTACTAGCGGTCCACGAGCAGTACTTC
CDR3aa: CASSLLLAVHEQYF

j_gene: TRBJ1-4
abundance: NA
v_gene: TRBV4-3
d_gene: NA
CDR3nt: TGCGCCAGCAGCCAAGAACCCGGGTTGGGTGAAAAACTGTTTTTT
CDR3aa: CASSQEPGLGEKLFF

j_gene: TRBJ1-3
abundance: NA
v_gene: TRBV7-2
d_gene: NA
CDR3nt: TGTGCCAGCAGCTTACAAGTTAACCTACTCTCTGGAAACACCATATATTTT
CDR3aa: CASSLQVNLLSGNTIYF

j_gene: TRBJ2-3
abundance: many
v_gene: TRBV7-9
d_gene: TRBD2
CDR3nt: TGTGCCAGCAGCTTTGGAGGGACTAGATCTAGCACAGATACGCAGTATTTT
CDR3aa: CASSFGGTRSSTDTQYF

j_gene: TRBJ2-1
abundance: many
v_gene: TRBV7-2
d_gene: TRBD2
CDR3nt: TGTGCCAGCAGCTTAGTAGCGGGGGGCCCCAGGGAGCAGTTCTTC
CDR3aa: CASSLVAGGPREQFF

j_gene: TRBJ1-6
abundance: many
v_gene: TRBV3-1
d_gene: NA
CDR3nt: TGTGCCAGCCGCCTCACGAGCTCCTATAATTCACCCCTCCACTTT
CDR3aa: CASRLTSSYNSPLHF

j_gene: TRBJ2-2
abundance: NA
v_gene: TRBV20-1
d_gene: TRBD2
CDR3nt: TGCAGTGCTGGACCGGGACTAGCGGGGGCCGGGGAGCTGTTTTTT
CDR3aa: CSAGPGLAGAGELFF

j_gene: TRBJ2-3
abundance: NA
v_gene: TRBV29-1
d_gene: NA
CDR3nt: TGCAGCGATACGGATCGCCCCAACACAGATACGCAGTATTTT
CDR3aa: CSDTDRPNTDTQYF

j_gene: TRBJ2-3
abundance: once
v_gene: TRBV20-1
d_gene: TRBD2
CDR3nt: TGCAGTGCTAGAGTTCAAGCGGGGGTCCCAGATACGCAGTATTTT
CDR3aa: CSARVQAGVPDTQYF

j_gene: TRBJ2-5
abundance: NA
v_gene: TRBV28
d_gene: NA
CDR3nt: TGTGCCAGCAGTTTGGGGAGCCAAATCCAAGAGACCCAGTACTTC
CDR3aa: CASSLGSQIQETQYF

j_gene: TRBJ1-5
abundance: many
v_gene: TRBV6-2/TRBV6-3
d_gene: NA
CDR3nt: TGTGCCAGCAGTTCACTGACCGGTGGCGGCAATCAGCCCCAGCATTTT
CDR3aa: CASSSLTGGGNQPQHF

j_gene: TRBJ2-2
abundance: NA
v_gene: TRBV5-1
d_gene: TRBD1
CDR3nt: TGCGCCAGCTTAGGAGGGACAGGGAACACCGGGGAGCTGTTTTTT
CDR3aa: CASLGGTGNTGELFF

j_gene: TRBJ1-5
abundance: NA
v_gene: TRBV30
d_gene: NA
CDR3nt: TGTGCCTGGAGTACGGGTGATCAGCCCCAGCATTTT
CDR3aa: CAWSTGDQPQHF

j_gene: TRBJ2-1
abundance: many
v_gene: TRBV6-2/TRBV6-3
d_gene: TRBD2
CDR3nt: TGTGCCAGCAGTTACTCGCGACTAGCGGGTTCGATCTCCTACAATGAGCAGTTCTTC
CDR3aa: CASSYSRLAGSISYNEQFF

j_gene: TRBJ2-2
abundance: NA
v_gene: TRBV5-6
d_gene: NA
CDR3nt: TGTGCCAGCAGCTTTCTCAGCCAAGGGTACACCGGGGAGCTGTTTTTT
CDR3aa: CASSFLSQGYTGELFF

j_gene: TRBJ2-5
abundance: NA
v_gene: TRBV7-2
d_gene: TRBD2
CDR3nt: TGTGCCAGCAGCTTAATGCTAGCGGGGTTCCAAGAGACCCAGTACTTC
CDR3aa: CASSLMLAGFQETQYF

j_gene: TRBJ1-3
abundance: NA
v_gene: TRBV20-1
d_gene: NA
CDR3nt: TGCAGTGCTAGAGATTTGGGTCTCAGAGGAAACACCAGATATTTT
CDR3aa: CSARDLGLRGNTRYF

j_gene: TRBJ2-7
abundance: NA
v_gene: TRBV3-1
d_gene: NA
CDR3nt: TGTGCCAGCAGCCAAGGGCTGGATTTTGGGACCTACGAGCAGTACTTC
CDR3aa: CASSQGLDFGTYEQYF

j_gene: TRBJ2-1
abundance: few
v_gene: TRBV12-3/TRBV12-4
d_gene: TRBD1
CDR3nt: TGTGCCAGCTCCGTGGGGACAGGGGCTTGGAATGAGCAGTTCTTC
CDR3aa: CASSVGTGAWNEQFF

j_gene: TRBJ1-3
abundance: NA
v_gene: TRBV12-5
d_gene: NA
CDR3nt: TGTGCTAGCGCCGGGACAAGCTCTGGAAACACCATATATTTT
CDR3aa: CASAGTSSGNTIYF

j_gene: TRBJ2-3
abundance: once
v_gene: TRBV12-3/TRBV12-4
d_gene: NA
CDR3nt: TGTGCCAGCAGTTTACAGGTGGTGGCAGATACGCAGTATTTT
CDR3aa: CASSLQVVADTQYF

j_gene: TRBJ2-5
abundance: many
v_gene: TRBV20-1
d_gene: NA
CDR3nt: TGCAGTGCTAGACGAGGGATGGCAGAGACCCAGTACTTC
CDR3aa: CSARRGMAETQYF

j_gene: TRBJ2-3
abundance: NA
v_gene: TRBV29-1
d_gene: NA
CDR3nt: TGCAGCGGTACCTTCCCCAAAGGGGGTGCTAGCACAGATACGCAGTATTTT
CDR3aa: CSGTFPKGGASTDTQYF

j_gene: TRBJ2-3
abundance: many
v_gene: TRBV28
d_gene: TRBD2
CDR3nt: TGTGCCAGCACCAGCGGGGCTAGCACAGATACGCAGTATTTT
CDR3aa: CASTSGASTDTQYF

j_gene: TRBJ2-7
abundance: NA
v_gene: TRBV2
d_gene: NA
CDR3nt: TGTGCCATCCCCGTCCGGGGCAGGGTCTACGAGCAGTACTTC
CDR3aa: CAIPVRGRVYEQYF

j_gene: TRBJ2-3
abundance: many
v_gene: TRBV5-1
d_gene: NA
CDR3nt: TGCGCCAGCAGCTTGGAGGCGGGGGCACCGACAGATACGCAGTATTTT
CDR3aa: CASSLEAGAPTDTQYF

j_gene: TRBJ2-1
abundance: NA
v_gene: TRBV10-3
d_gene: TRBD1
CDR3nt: TGTGCCATCAGTGGGGGGACAGTGAGGGGCGATGAGCAGTTCTTC
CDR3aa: CAISGGTVRGDEQFF

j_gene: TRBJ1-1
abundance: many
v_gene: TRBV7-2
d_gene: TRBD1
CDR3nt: TGTGCCAGCAGCTTCGGACAGGGCGGCGGGAACACTGAAGCTTTCTTT
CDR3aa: CASSFGQGGGNTEAFF

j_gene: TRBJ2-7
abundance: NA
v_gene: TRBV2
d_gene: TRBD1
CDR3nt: TGTGTCAGGACAGGTCCCCGGCTTTACGAGCAGTACTTC
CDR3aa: CVRTGPRLYEQYF

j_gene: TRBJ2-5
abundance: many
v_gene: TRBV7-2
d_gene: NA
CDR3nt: TGTGCCAGCAGCTTCGGACCCAGGGGGTACTTC
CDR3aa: CASSFGPRGYF

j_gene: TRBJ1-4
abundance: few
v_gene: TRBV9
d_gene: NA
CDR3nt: TGTGCCAGCAGCGTAGCCCCAGGGGCGAATGAAAAACTGTTTTTT
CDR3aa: CASSVAPGANEKLFF

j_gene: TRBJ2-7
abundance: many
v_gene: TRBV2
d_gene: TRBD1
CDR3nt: TGTGCCAGCAGTGAAGCCGGGACAGGGGGCTCCGAGCAGTACTTC
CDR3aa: CASSEAGTGGSEQYF

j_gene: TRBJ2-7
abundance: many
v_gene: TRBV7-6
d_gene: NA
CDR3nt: TGTGCCAGCAGCCCTATCCTGACAGCCCTCGGCGAGCAGTACTTC
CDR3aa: CASSPILTALGEQYF